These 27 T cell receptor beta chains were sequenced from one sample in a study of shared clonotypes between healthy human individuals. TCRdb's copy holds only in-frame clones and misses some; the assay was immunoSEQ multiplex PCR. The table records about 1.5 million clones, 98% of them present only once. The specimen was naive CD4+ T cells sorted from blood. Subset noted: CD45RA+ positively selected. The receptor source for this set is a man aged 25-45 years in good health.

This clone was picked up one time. CDR3 bases: TGCAGTGCACAACCCAGAGAGACCCAGTACTTC. It yields the protein CSAQPRETQYF. J is TRBJ2-5 and V is TRBV20-1; no reliable D call. V lost 6 bases and J 4 bases, leaving 9 bases between the germline ends. The CDR3 sequence is 11 residues long. Germline lookup yields CDR1 DFQATT and CDR2 SNEGSKA (reference sequence).

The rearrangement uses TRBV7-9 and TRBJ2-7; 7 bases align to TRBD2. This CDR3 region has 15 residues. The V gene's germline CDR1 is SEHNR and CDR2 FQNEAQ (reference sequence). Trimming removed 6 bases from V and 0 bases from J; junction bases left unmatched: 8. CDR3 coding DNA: TGTGCCAGCAGGAGCGGGACCGCTTCCTCCTACGAGCAGTACTTC. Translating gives CASRSGTASSYEQYF.

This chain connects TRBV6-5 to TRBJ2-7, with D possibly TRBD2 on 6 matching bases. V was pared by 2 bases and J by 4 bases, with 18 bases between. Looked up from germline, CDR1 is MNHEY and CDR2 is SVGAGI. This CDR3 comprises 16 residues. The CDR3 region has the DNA TGTGCCAGCAGTTACCGTAGTATCGGGAGTTTTTACGAGCAGTACTTC. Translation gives CASSYRSIGSFYEQYF.

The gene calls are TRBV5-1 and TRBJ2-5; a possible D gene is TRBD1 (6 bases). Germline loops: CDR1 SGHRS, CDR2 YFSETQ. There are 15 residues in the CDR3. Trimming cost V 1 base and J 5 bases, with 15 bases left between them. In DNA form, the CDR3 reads TGCGCCAGCAGCTTGACAGGGACCGCCTTTGAGACCCAGTACTTC. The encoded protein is CASSLTGTAFETQYF.

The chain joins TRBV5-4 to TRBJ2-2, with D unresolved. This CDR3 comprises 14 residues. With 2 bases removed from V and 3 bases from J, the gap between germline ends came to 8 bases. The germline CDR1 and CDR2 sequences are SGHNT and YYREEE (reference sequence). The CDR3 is CASSFDSDTGELFF. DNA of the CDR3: TGTGCCAGCAGCTTTGATTCAGACACCGGGGAGCTGTTTTTT.

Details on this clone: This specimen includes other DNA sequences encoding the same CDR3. The CDR3: CASSPYDEQFF. CDR3 nucleotide sequence: TGTGCCAGCTCACCATACGATGAGCAGTTCTTC. This chain connects TRBV18 to TRBJ2-1; D not certain. The germline gives CDR1 KGHSH, CDR2 LQKENI. Trimming cost V 2 bases and J 8 bases, with 4 bases left between them. This CDR3 has 11 amino acids.

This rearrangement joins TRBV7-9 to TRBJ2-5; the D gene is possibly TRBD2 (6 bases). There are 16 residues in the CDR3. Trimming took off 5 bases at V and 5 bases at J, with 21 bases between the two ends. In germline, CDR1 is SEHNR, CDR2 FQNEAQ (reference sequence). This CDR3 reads CASSPPWGGQRETQYF. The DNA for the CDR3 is TGTGCCAGCAGCCCCCCTTGGGGAGGCCAACGGGAGACCCAGTACTTC.

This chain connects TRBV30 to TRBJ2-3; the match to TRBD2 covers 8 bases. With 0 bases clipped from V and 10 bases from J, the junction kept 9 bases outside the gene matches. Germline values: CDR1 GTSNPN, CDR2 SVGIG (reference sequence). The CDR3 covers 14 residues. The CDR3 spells CAWSVVGTRRAQYF. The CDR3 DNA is TGTGCCTGGAGTGTTGTAGGGACTAGGAGGGCGCAGTATTTT.

DNA for the CDR3: TGTGCCAGCAGTGCCGGGACACAAAATGAAAAACTGTTTTTT. This codes for CASSAGTQNEKLFF. The chain employs TRBV6-6 and TRBJ1-4; perhaps TRBD1 as D (6 bases). The V end was cut by 5 bases, the J end by 5 bases, with 12 bases between. Germline-derived CDR1 and CDR2 are MNHNY and SVGAGI (reference sequence). CDR3 size: 14 residues.

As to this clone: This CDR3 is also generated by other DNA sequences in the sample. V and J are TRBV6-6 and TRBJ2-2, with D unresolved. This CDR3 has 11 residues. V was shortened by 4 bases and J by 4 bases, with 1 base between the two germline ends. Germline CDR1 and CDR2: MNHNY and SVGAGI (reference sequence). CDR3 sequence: CASSFTGELFF. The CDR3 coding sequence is TGTGCCAGCAGTTTCACCGGGGAGCTGTTTTTT.

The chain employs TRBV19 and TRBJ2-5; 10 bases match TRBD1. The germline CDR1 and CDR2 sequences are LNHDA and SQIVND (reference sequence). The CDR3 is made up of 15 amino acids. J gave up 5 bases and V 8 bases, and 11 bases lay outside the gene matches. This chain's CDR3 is CASRDRGDVLETQYF. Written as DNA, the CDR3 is TGTGCCAGTCGGGACAGGGGCGACGTATTGGAGACCCAGTACTTC.

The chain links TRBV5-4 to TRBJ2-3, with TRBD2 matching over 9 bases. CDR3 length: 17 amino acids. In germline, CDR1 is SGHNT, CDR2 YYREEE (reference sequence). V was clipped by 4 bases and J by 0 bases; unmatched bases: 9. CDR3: CASSGLPTSGSTDTQYF. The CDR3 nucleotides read TGTGCCAGCAGCGGCCTGCCGACTAGCGGCAGCACAGATACGCAGTATTTT.

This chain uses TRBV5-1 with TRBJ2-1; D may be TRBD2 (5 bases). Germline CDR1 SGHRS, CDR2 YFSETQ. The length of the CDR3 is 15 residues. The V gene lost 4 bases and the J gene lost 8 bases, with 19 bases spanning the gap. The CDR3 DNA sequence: TGCGCCAGCAGCCAGGAGGTTCTGGGCGCAGATGAGCAGTTCTTC. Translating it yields CASSQEVLGADEQFF.

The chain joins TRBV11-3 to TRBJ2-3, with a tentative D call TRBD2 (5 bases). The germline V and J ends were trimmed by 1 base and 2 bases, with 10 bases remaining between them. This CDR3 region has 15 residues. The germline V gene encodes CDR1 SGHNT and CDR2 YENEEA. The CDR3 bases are TGTGCCAGCAGCTTAGGAGAGCGGCCCACAGATACGCAGTATTTT. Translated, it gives CASSLGERPTDTQYF.

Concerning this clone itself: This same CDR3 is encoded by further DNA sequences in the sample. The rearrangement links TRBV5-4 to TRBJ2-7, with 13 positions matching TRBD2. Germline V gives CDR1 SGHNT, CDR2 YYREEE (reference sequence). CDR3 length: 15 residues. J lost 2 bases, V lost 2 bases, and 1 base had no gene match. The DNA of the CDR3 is TGTGCCAGCAGCTTAGGGACTAGCGGGACCTACGAGCAGTACTTC. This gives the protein CASSLGTSGTYEQYF.

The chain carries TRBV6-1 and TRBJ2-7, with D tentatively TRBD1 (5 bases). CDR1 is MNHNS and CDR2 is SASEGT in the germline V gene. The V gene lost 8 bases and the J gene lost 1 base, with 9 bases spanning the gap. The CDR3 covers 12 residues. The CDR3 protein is CASGPGSYEQYF. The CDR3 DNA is TGTGCCAGCGGGCCAGGGTCCTACGAGCAGTACTTC.

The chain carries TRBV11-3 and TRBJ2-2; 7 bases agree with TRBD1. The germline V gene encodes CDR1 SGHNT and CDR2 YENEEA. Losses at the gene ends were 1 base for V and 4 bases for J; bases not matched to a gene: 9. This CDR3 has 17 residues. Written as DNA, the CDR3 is TGTGCCAGCAGCTTAGTGGTCGGGACAGACGCCACCGGGGAGCTGTTTTTT. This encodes CASSLVVGTDATGELFF.

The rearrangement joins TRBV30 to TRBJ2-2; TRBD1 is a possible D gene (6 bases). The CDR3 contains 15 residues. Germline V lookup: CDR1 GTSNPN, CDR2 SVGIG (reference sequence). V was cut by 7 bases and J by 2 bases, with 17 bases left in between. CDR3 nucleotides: TGTGCCTTCCCAAGGGGGAGTCATAACACCGGGGAGCTGTTTTTT. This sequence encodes CAFPRGSHNTGELFF.

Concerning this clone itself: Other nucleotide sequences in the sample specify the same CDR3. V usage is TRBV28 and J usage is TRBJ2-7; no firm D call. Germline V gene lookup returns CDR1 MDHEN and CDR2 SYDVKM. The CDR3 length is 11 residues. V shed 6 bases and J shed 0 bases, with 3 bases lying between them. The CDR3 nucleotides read TGTGCCAGCAGCGACTCCTACGAGCAGTACTTC. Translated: CASSDSYEQYF. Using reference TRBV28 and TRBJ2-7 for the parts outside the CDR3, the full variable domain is DVKVTQSSRYLVKRTGEKVFLECVQDMDHENMFWYRQDPGLGLRLIYFSYDVKMKEKGDIPEGYSVSREKKERFSLILESASTNQTSMYLCASSDSYEQYFGPGTRLTVT.

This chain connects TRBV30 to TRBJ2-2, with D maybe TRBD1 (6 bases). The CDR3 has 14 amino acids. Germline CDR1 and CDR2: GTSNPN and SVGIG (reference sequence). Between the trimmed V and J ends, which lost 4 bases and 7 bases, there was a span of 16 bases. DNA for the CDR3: TGTGCCTGGACCTTAGGGACATTCGGCGGGGAGCTGTTTTTT. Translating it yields CAWTLGTFGGELFF.

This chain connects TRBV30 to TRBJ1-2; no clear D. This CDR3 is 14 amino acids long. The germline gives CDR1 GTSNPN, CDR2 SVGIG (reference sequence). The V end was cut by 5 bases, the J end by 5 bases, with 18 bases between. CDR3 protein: CAWQTGSSKYGYTF. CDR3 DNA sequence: TGTGCCTGGCAAACCGGGTCCTCGAAGTATGGCTACACCTTC. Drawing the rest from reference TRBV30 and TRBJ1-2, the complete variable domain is SQTIHQWPATLVQPVGSPLSLECTVEGTSNPNLYWYRQAAGRGLQLLFYSVGIGQISSEVPQNLSASRPQDRQFILSSKKLLLSDSGFYLCAWQTGSSKYGYTFGSGTRLTVV.

As DNA, the CDR3 is TGTGCCAGCAGTTACGGGACCTTAAAAGAGACCCAGTACTTC. This translates into CASSYGTLKETQYF. The chain joins TRBV2 to TRBJ2-5; D possibly matches TRBD1 or TRBD2 (5 bases each). The V gene lost 5 bases and the J gene lost 3 bases, with 13 bases spanning the gap. The CDR3 runs 14 residues. Germline V gene data show CDR1 as SNHLY and CDR2 as FYNNEI. The full variable domain, rest sourced from reference TRBV2 and TRBJ2-5, is EPEVTQTPSHQVTQMGQEVILRCVPISNHLYFYWYRQILGQKVEFLVSFYNNEISEKSEIFDDQFSVERPDGSNFTLKIRSTKLEDSAMYFCASSYGTLKETQYFGPGTRLLVL.

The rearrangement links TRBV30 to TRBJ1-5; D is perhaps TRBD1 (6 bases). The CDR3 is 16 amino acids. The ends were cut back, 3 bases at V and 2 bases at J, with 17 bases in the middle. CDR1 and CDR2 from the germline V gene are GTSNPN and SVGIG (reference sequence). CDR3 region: CAWRLQGLGGNQPQHF. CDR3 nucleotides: TGTGCCTGGAGACTACAGGGATTGGGGGGCAATCAGCCCCAGCATTTT.

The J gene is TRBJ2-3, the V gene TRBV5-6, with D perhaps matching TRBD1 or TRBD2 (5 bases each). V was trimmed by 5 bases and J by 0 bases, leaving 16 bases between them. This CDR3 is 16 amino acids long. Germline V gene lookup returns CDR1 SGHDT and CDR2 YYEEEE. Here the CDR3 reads CASRFEGRTSTDTQYF. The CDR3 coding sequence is TGTGCCAGCAGGTTTGAGGGACGTACTAGCACAGATACGCAGTATTTT.

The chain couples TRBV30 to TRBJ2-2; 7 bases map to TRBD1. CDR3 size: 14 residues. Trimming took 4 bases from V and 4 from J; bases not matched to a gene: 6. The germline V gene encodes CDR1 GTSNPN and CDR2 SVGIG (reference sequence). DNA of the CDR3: TGTGCCTGGACGTCGGGACAGTTCACCGGGGAGCTGTTTTTT. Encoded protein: CAWTSGQFTGELFF.

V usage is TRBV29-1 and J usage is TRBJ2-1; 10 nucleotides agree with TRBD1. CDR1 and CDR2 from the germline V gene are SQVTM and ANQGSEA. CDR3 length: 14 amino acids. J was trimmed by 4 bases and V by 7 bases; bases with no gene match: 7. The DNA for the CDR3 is TGCAGCGCTCGACAGGGGGCAGCTTACAATGAGCAGTTCTTC. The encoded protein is CSARQGAAYNEQFF.

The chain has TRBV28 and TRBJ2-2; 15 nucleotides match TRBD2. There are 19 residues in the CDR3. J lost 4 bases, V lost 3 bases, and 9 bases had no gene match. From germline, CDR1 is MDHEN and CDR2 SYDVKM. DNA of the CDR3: TGTGCCAGCAGTTTCGGAGGGACTAGCGGGAGGTTTGGCACCGGGGAGCTGTTTTTT. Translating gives CASSFGGTSGRFGTGELFF.